This T cell receptor (beta chain) was sequenced for a study of technical replicates of blood from several donors. Germline V gives CDR1 MDHEN, CDR2 SYDVKM. The CDR3 is made up of 10 amino acids. Trimming pared 5 bases from V and 5 bases from J, leaving 3 bases between. Measured with immunoSEQ multiplex PCR; TCRdb has only the in-frame clones, and not every one. The sample includes about 83,000 clones, about 96% seen only once; the top ten take about 0.31%. The chain joins TRBV28 to TRBJ1-1; no firm D call. This clonotype was obtained from a human donor in good health. Material for sequencing was T cells isolated from PBMCs. CDR3 coding DNA: TGTGCCAGCAGTGAGACTGAAGCTTTCTTT. Protein: CASSETEAFF.